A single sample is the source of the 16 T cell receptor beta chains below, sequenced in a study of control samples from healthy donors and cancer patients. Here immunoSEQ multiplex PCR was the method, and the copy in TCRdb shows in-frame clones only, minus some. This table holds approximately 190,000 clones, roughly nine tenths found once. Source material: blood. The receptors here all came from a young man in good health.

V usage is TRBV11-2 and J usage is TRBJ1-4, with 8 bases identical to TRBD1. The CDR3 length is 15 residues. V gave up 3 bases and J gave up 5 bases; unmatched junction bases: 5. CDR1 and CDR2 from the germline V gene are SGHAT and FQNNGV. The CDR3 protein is CASSFGQGGNEKLFF. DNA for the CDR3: TGTGCCAGCAGCTTCGGACAGGGTGGAAATGAAAAACTGTTTTTT.

This CDR3 is CASSPTGSAGELFF. CDR3 in DNA: TGTGCCAGCTCACCGACCGGTTCAGCCGGGGAGCTGTTTTTT. The chain links TRBV18 to TRBJ2-2; no clear D gene. V was shortened by 3 bases and J by 6 bases, with 11 bases between the two germline ends. The CDR3 is 14 amino acids. Germline V CDR1 and CDR2: KGHSH, LQKENI.

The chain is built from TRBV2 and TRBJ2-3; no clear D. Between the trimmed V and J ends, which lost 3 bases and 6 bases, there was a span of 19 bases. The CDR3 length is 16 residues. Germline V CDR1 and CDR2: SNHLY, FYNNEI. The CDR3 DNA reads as TGTGCCAGCAGTGATGGTGAAGGCGGCTCACGCGATACGCAGTATTTT. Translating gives CASSDGEGGSRDTQYF.

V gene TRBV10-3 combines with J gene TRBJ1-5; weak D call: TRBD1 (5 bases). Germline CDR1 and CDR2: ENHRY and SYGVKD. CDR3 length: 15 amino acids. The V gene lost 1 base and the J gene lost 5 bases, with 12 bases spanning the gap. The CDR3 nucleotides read TGTGCCATCAGTGAGTACGACCTAGGGGATCAGCCCCAGCATTTT. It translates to CAISEYDLGDQPQHF.

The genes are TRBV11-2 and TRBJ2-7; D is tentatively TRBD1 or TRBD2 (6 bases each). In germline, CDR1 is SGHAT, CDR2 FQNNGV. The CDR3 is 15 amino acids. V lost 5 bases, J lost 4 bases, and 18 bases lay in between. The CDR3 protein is CASSLPTGGRYEQYF. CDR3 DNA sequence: TGTGCCAGCAGCCTTCCCACTGGGGGGCGATACGAGCAGTACTTC.

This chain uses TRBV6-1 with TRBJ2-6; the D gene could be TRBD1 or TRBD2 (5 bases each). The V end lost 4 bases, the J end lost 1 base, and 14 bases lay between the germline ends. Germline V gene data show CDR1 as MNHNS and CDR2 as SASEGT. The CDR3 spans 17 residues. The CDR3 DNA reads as TGTGCCAGCAGTGGTCCGGGACGGATATCTGGGGCCAACGTCCTGACTTTC. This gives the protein CASSGPGRISGANVLTF.

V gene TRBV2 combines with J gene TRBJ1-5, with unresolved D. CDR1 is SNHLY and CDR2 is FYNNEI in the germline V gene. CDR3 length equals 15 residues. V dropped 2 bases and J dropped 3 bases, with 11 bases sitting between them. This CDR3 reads CASSESGLNNQPQHF. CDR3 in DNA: TGTGCCAGCAGTGAATCTGGCCTCAACAATCAGCCCCAGCATTTT.

CDR3 sequence: CASSRTSGGAEQYF. As DNA, the CDR3 is TGTGCCAGCAGCCGGACTAGCGGGGGAGCCGAGCAGTACTTC. This sequence joins TRBV3-1 (or the pseudogene TRBV3-2) and TRBJ2-7, with 13 bases aligning to TRBD2. The J segment lost 6 bases and the V segment lost 4 bases, leaving 3 bases of the junction unmatched. CDR1 LGHDT and CDR2 YNNKEL come from the germline V gene (reference sequence). The CDR3 consists of 14 residues.

The CDR3 spells CASSLAFGENTEAFF. The CDR3 coding sequence is TGTGCCAGCAGCTTAGCGTTCGGAGAGAACACTGAAGCTTTCTTT. This chain links TRBV7-8 with TRBJ1-1; D remains unclear. The CDR3 sequence is 15 residues long. The germline V gene has CDR1 SGHVS and CDR2 FQNEAQ. Trimming cost V 0 bases and J 1 base, with 9 bases left between them.

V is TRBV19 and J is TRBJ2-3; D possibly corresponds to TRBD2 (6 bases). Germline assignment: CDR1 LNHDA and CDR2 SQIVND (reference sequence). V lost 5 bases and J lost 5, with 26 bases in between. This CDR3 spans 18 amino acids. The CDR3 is CASSDVRGGARGVDTQYF. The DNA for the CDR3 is TGTGCCAGTAGTGACGTCCGTGGCGGGGCGCGAGGGGTAGATACGCAGTATTTT. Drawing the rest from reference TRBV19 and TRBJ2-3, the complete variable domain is DGGITQSPKYLFRKEGQNVTLSCEQNLNHDAMYWYRQDPGQGLRLIYYSQIVNDFQKGDIAEGYSVSREKKESFPLTVTSAQKNPTAFYLCASSDVRGGARGVDTQYFGPGTRLTVL.

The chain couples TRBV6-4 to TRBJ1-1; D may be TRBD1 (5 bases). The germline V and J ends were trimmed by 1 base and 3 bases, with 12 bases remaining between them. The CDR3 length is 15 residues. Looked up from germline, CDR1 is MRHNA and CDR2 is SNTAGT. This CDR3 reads CASSDCMVGDTEAFF. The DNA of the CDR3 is TGTGCCAGCAGTGACTGTATGGTAGGGGACACTGAAGCTTTCTTT.

CDR3 sequence (DNA): TGTGCCAGCAGTCCTGTTACTAGAATAGGCACAGATACGCAGTATTTT. It codes for CASSPVTRIGTDTQYF. This chain uses TRBV7-9 with TRBJ2-3, with D maybe TRBD2 (5 bases). V lost 6 bases to trimming and J lost 1 base, with 17 bases between them. The germline V gene encodes CDR1 SEHNR and CDR2 FQNEAQ (reference sequence). The CDR3 runs 16 residues. Full variable domain (remainder filled in from reference TRBV7-9 and TRBJ2-3): DTGVSQNPRHKITKRGQNVTFRCDPISEHNRLYWYRQTLGQGPEFLTYFQNEAQLEKSRLLSDRFSAERPKGSFSTLEIQRTEQGDSAMYLCASSPVTRIGTDTQYFGPGTRLTVL.

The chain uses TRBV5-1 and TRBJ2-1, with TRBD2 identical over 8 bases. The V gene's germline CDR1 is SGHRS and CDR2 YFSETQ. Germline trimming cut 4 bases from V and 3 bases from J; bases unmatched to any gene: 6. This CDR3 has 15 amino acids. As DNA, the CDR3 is TGCGCCAGCAGCGCAAGCGGGGGAGTCTACAATGAGCAGTTCTTC. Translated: CASSASGGVYNEQFF.

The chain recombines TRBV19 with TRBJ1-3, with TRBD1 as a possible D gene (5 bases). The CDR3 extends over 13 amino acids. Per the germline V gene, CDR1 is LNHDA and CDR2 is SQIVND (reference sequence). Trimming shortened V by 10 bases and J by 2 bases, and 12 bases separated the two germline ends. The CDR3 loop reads CATGGLAGNTIYF. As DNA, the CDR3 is TGTGCCACGGGGGGTCTAGCTGGAAACACCATATATTTT.

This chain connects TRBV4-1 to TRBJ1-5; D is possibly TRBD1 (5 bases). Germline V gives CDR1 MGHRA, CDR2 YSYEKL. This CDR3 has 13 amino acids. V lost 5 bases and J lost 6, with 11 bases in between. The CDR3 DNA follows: TGCGCCAGCAGCACGTATCAGGGTCAGCCCCAGCATTTT. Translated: CASSTYQGQPQHF.

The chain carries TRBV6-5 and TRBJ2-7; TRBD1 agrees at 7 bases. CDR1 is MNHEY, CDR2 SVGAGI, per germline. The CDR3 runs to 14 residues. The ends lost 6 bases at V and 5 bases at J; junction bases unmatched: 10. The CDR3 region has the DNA TGTGCCAGCAGGGGGGAAAGGGGGCCTAACGAGCAGTACTTC. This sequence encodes CASRGERGPNEQYF.